A single sample is the source of the 30 T cell receptor beta chains below, sequenced in a study of CD4 T cells in relation to SARS-CoV-2 and coronaviruses (dated by TCRdb to about 2021). The library was made by the immunoSEQ multiplex PCR assay. The clones in this table, taken by TCRdb from immuneACCESS, are in-frame only. Not every clone is retained; where verified, under half of the shortfall comes from an unresolved V gene, and the cause of the rest is unknown. Within this sample are 25,000 or so clones, with about four fifths of them counted one time only. The top ten constitute around 9.3% of the sample. These receptors have no known antigen. CD4+ T cells from unexposed donors were collected before the COVID-19 pandemic (2011-2018). After approximately 11 days of culture, CD4+ T cells were isolated with the EasySep CD4+ T cell isolation kit. The source material was CD4+ T cells from PBMCs, cultured in vitro. These TCRs come from a human donor in good health.

This clone came up a few times. The chain carries TRBV28 and TRBJ1-2, with TRBD1 as a possible D gene (6 bases). The CDR3 runs to 13 residues. Germline loops: CDR1 MDHEN, CDR2 SYDVKM. Trimming took off 8 bases at V and 4 bases at J, with 14 bases between the two ends. In DNA form, the CDR3 reads TGTGCCAGCCGGCCCGACAGGCTCTATGGCTACACCTTC. It specifies CASRPDRLYGYTF.

This chain connects TRBV7-5 to TRBJ2-5; TRBD2, the table's D call, was not compared with the DNA. TRBV7-5 is an annotated pseudogene. The CDR3 is made up of 13 amino acids. CDR3 region: CARSSDLQETQYF. The CDR3 DNA reads as TGTGCCAGAAGCTCAGACTTGCAAGAGACCCAGTACTTC.

The DNA for the CDR3 is TGTGCCAGCAGCGGACAGGGGTACGGCTACACCTTC. Encoded protein: CASSGQGYGYTF. The chain is built from TRBV7-2 and TRBJ1-2; TRBD1 matches 9 bases. Trimming cost V 5 bases and J 8 bases; bases outside gene matches: 3. CDR3 length: 12 residues. Germline CDR1 is SGHTA and CDR2 is FQGNSA.

Only one count was recorded for this clone. This chain connects TRBV4-1 to TRBJ2-4; possibly TRBD1 for D (6 bases). Trimming took 9 bases from V and 2 from J, leaving 17 bases between them. This CDR3 spans 15 amino acids. Per the germline V gene, CDR1 is MGHRA and CDR2 is YSYEKL. The CDR3, as DNA: TGCGCCAGGTCGGGCAGGGGCTATTCCAAAAACATTCAGTACTTC. It specifies CARSGRGYSKNIQYF.

V gene TRBV7-2 combines with J gene TRBJ2-2; tentatively, D is TRBD1 (5 bases). The CDR3 is 14 amino acids. The V and J ends lost 2 bases and 2 bases respectively, with 6 bases between them. Looked up from germline, CDR1 is SGHTA and CDR2 is FQGNSA. The CDR3 DNA is TGTGCCAGCAGCTTACAGGGAAACACCGGGGAGCTGTTTTTT. The encoded protein is CASSLQGNTGELFF.

This sequence joins TRBV21-1 and TRBJ2-7; the table's D gene call, TRBD2, was not cross checked with the DNA. TRBV21-1 corresponds to a pseudogene. The CDR3 loop spans 18 amino acids. The CDR3 sequence is CASSKMDSEGSLVYEQYF. CDR3 sequence (DNA): TGTGCCAGCAGCAAAATGGATTCGGAGGGCAGCTTAGTCTACGAGCAGTACTTC.

J is TRBJ2-7 and V is TRBV18; D call uncertain. The CDR3 runs to 13 residues. V was shortened by 2 bases and J by 7 bases, with 12 bases between the two germline ends. CDR1 and CDR2 from the germline V gene are KGHSH and LQKENI. CDR3 sequence: CASSPGVEREQYF. The CDR3 bases are TGTGCCAGCTCACCAGGTGTGGAGAGGGAGCAGTACTTC.

The V gene is TRBV27, the J gene TRBJ2-3; D may match TRBD1 or TRBD2 (6 bases each). CDR3 size: 15 residues. V dropped 5 bases and J dropped 6 bases, with 18 bases sitting between them. The V gene's germline CDR1 is MNHEY and CDR2 SMNVEV (reference sequence). The CDR3 spells CASSRGLGAMDTQYF. Written as DNA, the CDR3 is TGTGCCAGCAGTCGGGGGTTGGGGGCCATGGATACGCAGTATTTT.

The chain couples TRBV7-8 to TRBJ1-2, with D perhaps TRBD1 (6 bases). The CDR3 runs to 14 residues. V was pared by 4 bases and J by 4 bases, with 13 bases between. Germline CDR1 and CDR2: SGHVS and FQNEAQ. CDR3 nucleotide sequence: TGTGCCAGCAGCTCCACGGGGGGCGCCTATGGCTACACCTTC. Protein: CASSSTGGAYGYTF. The entire variable domain, with the rest obtained from reference TRBV7-8 and TRBJ1-2, is as follows: GAGVSQSPRYKVAKRGQDVALRCDPISGHVSLFWYQQALGQGPEFLTYFQNEAQLDKSGLPSDRFFAERPEGSVSTLKIQRTQQEDSAVYLCASSSTGGAYGYTFGSGTRLTVV.

J is TRBJ1-6 and V is TRBV7-2, with 10 bases fitting TRBD1. Germline trimming cut 5 bases from V and 10 bases from J; bases unmatched to any gene: 8. Germline-derived CDR1 and CDR2 are SGHTA and FQGNSA. CDR3 length: 15 amino acids. CDR3 protein: CASSPTSGQGSPLHF. As DNA, the CDR3 is TGTGCCAGCAGCCCGACGTCGGGACAGGGGTCACCCCTCCACTTT.

In this sample, this clone turned up a few times. V usage is TRBV7-9 and J usage is TRBJ1-3; TRBD1 is a possible D gene (6 bases). Germline V gene data show CDR1 as SEHNR and CDR2 as FQNEAQ (reference sequence). The CDR3 sequence is 17 residues long. The V gene lost 1 base and the J gene lost 2 bases, with 15 bases spanning the gap. As DNA, the CDR3 is TGTGCCAGCAGCTTAGAAAGACAGGCTTTTGCTGGAAACACCATATATTTT. This sequence encodes CASSLERQAFAGNTIYF.

The rearrangement uses TRBV7-9 and TRBJ1-2; D unclear. This CDR3 comprises 15 residues. The germline V gene has CDR1 SEHNR and CDR2 FQNEAQ (reference sequence). V lost 5 bases and J 2 bases, leaving 15 bases between the germline ends. The CDR3 sequence is CASSPPPGRNYGYTF. The DNA for the CDR3 is TGTGCCAGCAGCCCCCCTCCGGGCAGAAACTATGGCTACACCTTC.

This clone was counted between two and nine times. The genes are TRBV4-2 and TRBJ2-2, with TRBD1 identical over 8 bases. The CDR3 has 16 residues. From germline, CDR1 is LGHNA and CDR2 YNFKEQ. Germline trimming cut 0 bases from V and 7 bases from J; bases unmatched to any gene: 7. The CDR3 region is CASSQEAGGAGGELFF. CDR3 coding DNA: TGTGCCAGCAGCCAAGAAGCAGGGGGCGCGGGCGGGGAGCTGTTTTTT.

The chain is built from TRBV6-2 or TRBV6-3 and TRBJ1-2, with D hard to call. This CDR3 spans 11 amino acids. V shed 5 bases and J shed 3 bases, with 4 bases lying between them. From germline, CDR1 is MNHEY and CDR2 SVGEGT. The CDR3 coding sequence is TGTGCCAGCAGTCAGGACTATGGCTACACCTTC. Its translation is CASSQDYGYTF.

The V call is TRBV6-2 or TRBV6-3, the J call TRBJ1-5; 8 nucleotides line up with TRBD1. After removal of 4 bases from V and 9 bases from J, the junction contained 14 bases not matched to a gene. Germline V gives CDR1 MNHEY, CDR2 SVGEGT. CDR3 length equals 16 residues. This CDR3 is CASSSDRVTGYPPQHF. The CDR3 bases are TGTGCCAGCAGTTCGGACAGGGTGACAGGGTATCCGCCCCAGCATTTT.

The rearrangement uses TRBV12-3 or TRBV12-4 and TRBJ2-7; D may correspond to TRBD1 or TRBD2 (5 bases each). Trimming pared 3 bases from V and 3 bases from J, leaving 6 bases between. There are 12 residues in the CDR3. The CDR3 sequence: CASSFGGYEQYF. CDR3 coding DNA: TGTGCCAGCAGTTTTGGGGGCTACGAGCAGTACTTC.

This clone was observed a handful of times. This chain connects TRBV10-2 to TRBJ2-1; 10 nucleotides match TRBD2. V gave up 7 bases and J gave up 7 bases; unmatched junction bases: 4. This CDR3 has 13 amino acids. Germline V gives CDR1 WSHSY, CDR2 SAAADI. The CDR3 nucleotides are TGCGCCAGCAAGGGAGCGGGGGGGAATGAGCAGTTCTTC. Its translation: CASKGAGGNEQFF.

This clone appeared a single time. The CDR3 sequence: CASSLAPGGRTGELFF. CDR3 DNA: TGCGCCAGCAGCTTGGCCCCGGGGGGACGGACCGGGGAGCTGTTTTTT. The chain has TRBV5-1 and TRBJ2-2; 7 nucleotides line up with TRBD2. V shed 0 bases and J 5 bases; nucleotides not matched to a gene: 7. The CDR3 spans 16 residues. In germline, CDR1 is SGHRS, CDR2 YFSETQ.

V and J are TRBV5-4 and TRBJ2-7; no clear D gene. V shed 5 bases and J shed 3 bases, with 12 bases lying between them. Germline V CDR1 and CDR2: SGHNT, YYREEE (reference sequence). This CDR3 is 13 amino acids long. CDR3 DNA: TGTGCCAGCAGTCATACCCCAGGCTACGAGCAGTACTTC. It translates to CASSHTPGYEQYF.

This sequence joins TRBV4-1 and TRBJ2-5, with TRBD1 identical over 11 bases. Germline CDR1 and CDR2: MGHRA and YSYEKL. The CDR3 consists of 21 residues. V lost 2 bases and J lost 1; bases outside the gene matches: 18. The CDR3 spells CASSQPPGRTGGADFQETQYF. The CDR3 DNA follows: TGCGCCAGCAGCCAACCTCCAGGTCGGACAGGGGGCGCTGATTTCCAAGAGACCCAGTACTTC.

This chain links TRBV19 with TRBJ1-4, with TRBD1 identical over 8 bases. Germline V CDR1 and CDR2: LNHDA, SQIVND (reference sequence). V shed 5 bases, J shed 7 bases, and the junction held 6 bases outside the gene matches. This CDR3 contains 14 residues. The CDR3 loop reads CASSPGTGLEKLFF. DNA of the CDR3: TGTGCCAGTAGTCCCGGGACAGGCCTTGAAAAACTGTTTTTT.

This rearrangement joins TRBV4-1 to TRBJ2-6; 8 bases are a match to TRBD1. After removal of 4 bases from V and 0 bases from J, the junction contained 11 bases not matched to a gene. The CDR3 consists of 19 residues. The germline CDR1 and CDR2 sequences are MGHRA and YSYEKL. CDR3 DNA: TGCGCCAGCAGCCGAGGGACAGGCGGCGGGGCCTCTGGGGCCAACGTCCTGACTTTC. It encodes CASSRGTGGGASGANVLTF.

This chain joins TRBV14 and TRBJ2-5, with D possibly matching TRBD1 (6 bases). V was cut by 3 bases and J by 0 bases, with 14 bases left in between. The germline V gene encodes CDR1 SGHDN and CDR2 FVKESK. This CDR3 region has 16 residues. This CDR3 reads CASSHLGQSYQETQYF. CDR3 sequence (DNA): TGTGCCAGCAGCCACCTAGGACAGTCGTACCAAGAGACCCAGTACTTC.

This clone turned up a few times. This chain joins TRBV4-3 and TRBJ2-1, with 7 bases fitting TRBD1. V was pared by 0 bases and J by 9 bases, with 5 bases of the junction left unmatched. The germline gives CDR1 LGHNA, CDR2 YSLEER. The CDR3 is 14 residues long. The chain's CDR3 is CASSQDGTEGEQFF. CDR3 DNA sequence: TGCGCCAGCAGCCAAGATGGGACAGAGGGTGAGCAGTTCTTC.

The V call is TRBV5-1, the J call TRBJ2-7, with D tentatively TRBD2 (7 bases). The germline V gene encodes CDR1 SGHRS and CDR2 YFSETQ. V shed 5 bases and J shed 0 bases, with 12 bases lying between them. This CDR3 comprises 14 residues. CDR3 region: CASRRGGGSYEQYF. CDR3 DNA: TGCGCCAGCAGAAGGGGGGGAGGCTCCTACGAGCAGTACTTC.

The chain links TRBV5-1 to TRBJ1-1; a possible D gene is TRBD1 (5 bases). CDR3 length: 13 residues. CDR1 is SGHRS, CDR2 YFSETQ, per germline. The V end was cut by 0 bases, the J end by 11 bases, with 14 bases between. The CDR3 DNA follows: TGCGCCAGCAGCTTGGAGGCAGGGCTGGGGGCTTTCTTT. It encodes CASSLEAGLGAFF.

The V call is TRBV7-9, the J call TRBJ1-4, with 10 positions matching TRBD1. Germline V gene data show CDR1 as SEHNR and CDR2 as FQNEAQ (reference sequence). Germline trimming cut 5 bases from V and 8 bases from J; bases unmatched to any gene: 8. This CDR3 is built from 15 residues. CDR3 protein: CASSLGTGAFEKLFF. The CDR3 bases are TGTGCCAGCAGCCTTGGGACAGGGGCCTTCGAAAAACTGTTTTTT. Variable domain in full (rest from reference TRBV7-9 and TRBJ1-4): DTGVSQNPRHKITKRGQNVTFRCDPISEHNRLYWYRQTLGQGPEFLTYFQNEAQLEKSRLLSDRFSAERPKGSFSTLEIQRTEQGDSAMYLCASSLGTGAFEKLFFGSGTQLSVL.

The chain has TRBV4-3 and TRBJ2-5, with 7 bases identical to TRBD2. With V trimmed by 0 bases and J by 5 bases, 3 bases remained unmatched. CDR3 length equals 14 residues. Germline CDR1 LGHNA, CDR2 YSLEER. CDR3 in amino acids: CASSQDAGVETQYF. The CDR3 DNA sequence: TGCGCCAGCAGCCAAGACGCGGGAGTTGAGACCCAGTACTTC.

The chain carries TRBV28 and TRBJ1-2; TRBD1 matches 9 bases. V shed 3 bases, J shed 5 bases, and the junction held 7 bases outside the gene matches. This CDR3 has 15 residues. Germline CDR1 MDHEN, CDR2 SYDVKM. CDR3 coding DNA: TGTGCCAGCAGTTTCCCAACAGGGGGCTCATATGGCTACACCTTC. Translating it yields CASSFPTGGSYGYTF.

The V gene is TRBV19, the J gene TRBJ2-6; D is ambiguous. This CDR3 comprises 17 residues. Between the trimmed V and J ends, which lost 3 bases and 3 bases, there was a span of 15 bases. CDR1 LNHDA and CDR2 SQIVND come from the germline V gene (reference sequence). The CDR3 here is CASSMGSPVVGANVLTF. The CDR3 nucleotides read TGTGCCAGTAGTATGGGGTCCCCAGTTGTTGGGGCCAACGTCCTGACTTTC.